Following are 32 T cell receptor beta chains from one sample sequenced in a study of T cell responses to AZD1222 COVID-19 vaccine. Sequencing was performed with immunoSEQ multiplex PCR; in TCRdb, only in-frame clones are kept and a portion is missing. Of tens of thousands of clones listed, approximately 90% are singletons. Specimen: peripheral blood, collected 28 days after the second AZD1222 dose. Receptors originate from an adult who received the AZD1222 COVID-19 vaccine.

V usage is TRBV7-9 and J usage is TRBJ2-2; D perhaps matches TRBD1 (6 bases). V was clipped by 4 bases and J by 5 bases, with 20 bases between them. CDR3 length equals 17 residues. The germline V gene has CDR1 SEHNR and CDR2 FQNEAQ (reference sequence). CDR3: CASSSSRDKLNTGELFF. The CDR3 bases are TGTGCCAGCAGCTCCTCCCGGGACAAACTCAATACCGGGGAGCTGTTTTTT.

The rearrangement links TRBV7-9 to TRBJ2-7; TRBD2 matches at 16 bases. Germline CDR1 and CDR2: SEHNR and FQNEAQ (reference sequence). The CDR3 contains 15 residues. With 3 bases clipped from V and 5 bases from J, the junction kept 1 base outside the gene matches. The CDR3, as DNA: TGTGCCAGCAGCTTGGGACTAGCGGGAGGGGACGAGCAGTACTTC. Protein: CASSLGLAGGDEQYF.

The J gene is TRBJ1-2, the V gene TRBV7-8; 8 positions agree with TRBD1. The CDR3 has 15 residues. In germline, CDR1 is SGHVS, CDR2 FQNEAQ. With 5 bases clipped from V and 5 bases from J, the junction kept 10 bases outside the gene matches. This CDR3 is CASSRHDRGSYGYTF. The CDR3 DNA follows: TGTGCCAGCAGCAGACACGACAGGGGATCGTATGGCTACACCTTC.

This clone was observed a single time. The chain joins TRBV30 to TRBJ2-7; 13 nucleotides agree with TRBD2. J gave up 5 bases and V 8 bases, and 3 bases lay outside the gene matches. The germline CDR1 and CDR2 sequences are GTSNPN and SVGIG (reference sequence). There are 12 residues in the CDR3. CDR3 loop: CAGLAGDHEQYF. In nucleotides, the CDR3 is TGTGCCGGACTAGCGGGAGACCACGAGCAGTACTTC. The whole variable domain, filled in from reference TRBV30 and TRBJ2-7, reads SQTIHQWPATLVQPVGSPLSLECTVEGTSNPNLYWYRQAAGRGLQLLFYSVGIGQISSEVPQNLSASRPQDRQFILSSKKLLLSDSGFYLCAGLAGDHEQYFGPGTRLTVT.

The V call is TRBV7-9, the J call TRBJ1-2, with D unclear. This CDR3 spans 13 amino acids. Germline CDR1 SEHNR, CDR2 FQNEAQ (reference sequence). V lost 1 base and J lost 1, with 4 bases in between. The CDR3 is CASSLGDNYGYTF. DNA for the CDR3: TGTGCCAGCAGCTTAGGGGATAACTATGGCTACACCTTC.

The V and J genes are TRBV19 and TRBJ2-5; D is uncertain. The germline V and J ends were trimmed by 5 bases and 4 bases, with 14 bases remaining between them. Germline V CDR1 and CDR2: LNHDA, SQIVND (reference sequence). The CDR3 has 14 amino acids. DNA for the CDR3: TGTGCCAGTAGTGGTTCTACCTCCGGAGAGACCCAGTACTTC. Its translation: CASSGSTSGETQYF. Complete variable domain (other parts from reference TRBV19 and TRBJ2-5): DGGITQSPKYLFRKEGQNVTLSCEQNLNHDAMYWYRQDPGQGLRLIYYSQIVNDFQKGDIAEGYSVSREKKESFPLTVTSAQKNPTAFYLCASSGSTSGETQYFGPGTRLLVL.

The rearrangement uses TRBV4-1 and TRBJ2-7, with D possibly matching TRBD1 (5 bases). CDR3 length: 17 amino acids. Germline CDR1 and CDR2: MGHRA and YSYEKL. V lost 2 bases, J lost 3 bases, and 20 bases lay in between. The CDR3 DNA is TGCGCCAGCAGCCAAAGGGGTGTTGGCCTGTCAAACTACGAGCAGTACTTC. Protein product: CASSQRGVGLSNYEQYF.

The rearrangement uses TRBV11-1 and TRBJ2-7; 9 bases match TRBD1. This CDR3 spans 14 amino acids. Germline CDR1 and CDR2: SGHAT and FQDESV (reference sequence). Trimming took 5 bases from V and 6 from J; bases not matched to a gene: 8. CDR3 coding DNA: TGTGCCAGCAGCGGGGACAGGGTAAAAGGCGAGCAGTACTTC. Protein sequence: CASSGDRVKGEQYF.

The genes are TRBV6-5 and TRBJ2-7; 9 positions agree with TRBD2. The germline V gene has CDR1 MNHEY and CDR2 SVGAGI. Trimming removed 0 bases from V and 0 bases from J; junction bases left unmatched: 3. The CDR3 length is 16 residues. The CDR3 region is CASSYSASGISYEQYF. The DNA for the CDR3 is TGTGCCAGCAGTTACTCGGCTAGCGGGATCTCCTACGAGCAGTACTTC.

This rearrangement joins TRBV2 to TRBJ2-4; D is uncertain. The germline CDR1 and CDR2 sequences are SNHLY and FYNNEI. Trimming pared 5 bases from V and 7 bases from J, leaving 18 bases between. The CDR3 spans 15 residues. CDR3 in amino acids: CASSSPGLSANIQYF. Written as DNA, the CDR3 is TGTGCCAGCAGTAGTCCGGGCCTCAGCGCCAACATTCAGTACTTC. Complete variable domain (other parts from reference TRBV2 and TRBJ2-4): EPEVTQTPSHQVTQMGQEVILRCVPISNHLYFYWYRQILGQKVEFLVSFYNNEISEKSEIFDDQFSVERPDGSNFTLKIRSTKLEDSAMYFCASSSPGLSANIQYFGAGTRLSVL.

The gene calls are TRBV27 and TRBJ2-7; 11 nucleotides match TRBD2. The V segment lost 3 bases and the J segment 4 bases; nucleotides outside the gene matches: 14. The CDR3 covers 18 residues. Germline V gene data show CDR1 as MNHEY and CDR2 as SMNVEV (reference sequence). In DNA, the CDR3 is TGTGCCAGCAGTTTCACAGACTACACTAGCGGGGGAATTTACGAGCAGTACTTC. Amino acid sequence: CASSFTDYTSGGIYEQYF.

J is TRBJ2-2 and V is TRBV7-9; a weak D match, TRBD2 (6 bases). Germline CDR1 SEHNR, CDR2 FQNEAQ (reference sequence). CDR3 length: 17 amino acids. V was trimmed by 3 bases and J by 0 bases, leaving 14 bases between them. CDR3: CASSFMRRGSNTGELFF. CDR3 nucleotide sequence: TGTGCCAGCAGCTTTATGAGGCGGGGTTCGAACACCGGGGAGCTGTTTTTT.

This chain links TRBV5-5 with TRBJ1-5; 8 bases are a match to TRBD1. This CDR3 contains 14 residues. Looked up from germline, CDR1 is SGHKS and CDR2 is YYEKEE (reference sequence). J was trimmed by 2 bases and V by 5 bases; bases with no gene match: 3. DNA for the CDR3: TGTGCCAGCAGTCGACAGGGGCGCAATCAGCCCCAGCATTTT. This gives the protein CASSRQGRNQPQHF.

V usage is TRBV5-4 and J usage is TRBJ2-1; 7 bases line up with TRBD2. The CDR3 contains 13 residues. Germline V gene lookup returns CDR1 SGHNT and CDR2 YYREEE (reference sequence). The ends lost 5 bases at V and 5 bases at J; junction bases unmatched: 4. The chain's CDR3 is CASSSLADNEQFF. The CDR3 DNA follows: TGTGCCAGCAGTTCGCTAGCGGACAATGAGCAGTTCTTC. Full variable domain (rest looked up from reference TRBV5-4 and TRBJ2-1): ETGVTQSPTHLIKTRGQQVTLRCSSQSGHNTVSWYQQALGQGPQFIFQYYREEENGRGNFPPRFSGLQFPNYSSELNVNALELDDSALYLCASSSLADNEQFFGPGTRLTVL.

This clone was detected only once. This chain joins TRBV5-1 and TRBJ1-1; 8 bases align to TRBD1. Germline V gene lookup returns CDR1 SGHRS and CDR2 YFSETQ. This CDR3 has 13 residues. The ends lost 4 bases at V and 7 bases at J; junction bases unmatched: 6. The CDR3 DNA sequence: TGCGCCAGCAGCACGACAGGGGCCCTTGAAGCTTTCTTT. This encodes CASSTTGALEAFF.

This clone was seen a few times. The V call is TRBV28, the J call TRBJ2-7; TRBD2 matches 10 bases. The germline V gene has CDR1 MDHEN and CDR2 SYDVKM. V lost 7 bases to trimming and J lost 4 bases; unmatched junction nucleotides: 10. The CDR3 has 15 amino acids. CDR3 loop: CASTTAGAGGYEQYF. DNA of the CDR3: TGTGCCAGCACCACAGCGGGAGCGGGAGGGTACGAGCAGTACTTC. Based on the CDR3 plus reference TRBV28 and TRBJ2-7, the full variable domain is DVKVTQSSRYLVKRTGEKVFLECVQDMDHENMFWYRQDPGLGLRLIYFSYDVKMKEKGDIPEGYSVSREKKERFSLILESASTNQTSMYLCASTTAGAGGYEQYFGPGTRLTVT.

The V call is TRBV4-3, the J call TRBJ2-7; 10 nucleotides align to TRBD1. The CDR3 has 15 amino acids. Unmatched junction bases numbered 5, after V lost 1 base and J lost 5 bases. The germline CDR1 and CDR2 sequences are LGHNA and YSLEER. The CDR3, as DNA: TGCGCCAGCAGCCAAGGACAGGGGGCTCTGGACGAGCAGTACTTC. Encoded protein: CASSQGQGALDEQYF.

The chain employs TRBV5-1 and TRBJ2-1, with 12 bases lining up with TRBD2. Germline loops: CDR1 SGHRS, CDR2 YFSETQ. This CDR3 is 14 amino acids long. The J segment lost 7 bases and the V segment lost 4 bases, leaving 3 bases of the junction unmatched. The CDR3 spells CASSIGLAGNEQFF. The CDR3 DNA is TGCGCCAGCAGCATAGGACTAGCGGGGAATGAGCAGTTCTTC. Based on the CDR3 plus reference TRBV5-1 and TRBJ2-1, the full variable domain is KAGVTQTPRYLIKTRGQQVTLSCSPISGHRSVSWYQQTPGQGLQFLFEYFSETQRNKGNFPGRFSGRQFSNSRSEMNVSTLELGDSALYLCASSIGLAGNEQFFGPGTRLTVL.

The V gene is TRBV19, the J gene TRBJ2-7, with TRBD2 matching 10 bases. J lost 3 bases, V lost 6 bases, and 8 bases had no gene match. Germline-derived CDR1 and CDR2 are LNHDA and SQIVND (reference sequence). The CDR3 spans 15 residues. The CDR3 nucleotides read TGTGCCAGTAGATTTCAAGCGGGAGGGGGCTACGAGCAGTACTTC. Protein: CASRFQAGGGYEQYF. The full variable domain, completed using reference TRBV19 and TRBJ2-7, is DGGITQSPKYLFRKEGQNVTLSCEQNLNHDAMYWYRQDPGQGLRLIYYSQIVNDFQKGDIAEGYSVSREKKESFPLTVTSAQKNPTAFYLCASRFQAGGGYEQYFGPGTRLTVT.

The rearrangement links TRBV27 to TRBJ1-2; weak D call: TRBD1 (5 bases). The germline V gene encodes CDR1 MNHEY and CDR2 SMNVEV (reference sequence). Trimming shortened V by 3 bases and J by 4 bases, and 12 bases separated the two germline ends. The CDR3 contains 14 residues. The CDR3 reads CASSLRGHSYGYTF. In nucleotides, the CDR3 is TGTGCCAGCAGTTTGAGGGGCCACAGCTATGGCTACACCTTC.

The V call is TRBV9, the J call TRBJ2-5; the D gene could be TRBD1 or TRBD2 (5 bases each). The CDR3 is made up of 15 amino acids. Germline V gives CDR1 SGDLS, CDR2 YYNGEE. V lost 3 bases to trimming and J lost 5 bases, with 17 bases between them. CDR3 sequence reads: CASSAGTQILETQYF. CDR3 DNA sequence: TGTGCCAGCAGCGCCGGGACCCAAATCTTGGAGACCCAGTACTTC. The variable domain in full, completed from reference TRBV9 and TRBJ2-5, reads DSGVTQTPKHLITATGQRVTLRCSPRSGDLSVYWYQQSLDQGLQFLIQYYNGEERAKGNILERFSAQQFPDLHSELNLSSLELGDSALYFCASSAGTQILETQYFGPGTRLLVL.

The CDR3 DNA sequence: TGTGCCAGTAGTATCCGACAGGGGGCGCCTGGGGCCAACGTCCTGACTTTC. This encodes CASSIRQGAPGANVLTF. This chain joins TRBV19 and TRBJ2-6; the match to TRBD1 covers 10 bases. CDR1 is LNHDA and CDR2 is SQIVND in the germline V gene (reference sequence). With 3 bases clipped from V and 2 bases from J, the junction kept 4 bases outside the gene matches. The CDR3 runs to 17 residues.

As regards this clone: One junction end does not reproduce the germline sequence, and a read error may be involved. This rearrangement joins TRBV6-2 or TRBV6-3 to TRBJ1-3; the D is unclear. CDR1 MNHEY and CDR2 SVGEGT come from the germline V gene. This CDR3 is 15 amino acids long. The CDR3 spells CASSFPVGGGGTTYF. CDR3 DNA sequence: TGTGCCAGCAGTTTCCCCGTCGGAGGAGGAGGAACCACATATTTT.

The V call is TRBV10-2, the J call TRBJ2-7; no clear D gene. V was trimmed by 6 bases and J by 2 bases, leaving 5 bases between them. CDR3 length: 11 amino acids. Germline CDR1 and CDR2: WSHSY and SAAADI. This CDR3 is CASSPTYEQYF. DNA of the CDR3: TGCGCCAGCAGCCCCACCTACGAGCAGTACTTC.

This clone was recorded once. The V and J genes are TRBV29-1 and TRBJ2-3; D is undetermined. The V and J ends lost 3 bases and 5 bases respectively, with 9 bases between them. The CDR3 contains 12 residues. Germline V lookup: CDR1 SQVTM, CDR2 ANQGSEA. Here the CDR3 reads CSVDSGEDTQYF. Written as DNA, the CDR3 is TGCAGCGTTGATAGTGGTGAAGATACGCAGTATTTT.

J is TRBJ2-1 and V is TRBV28; D not resolved. V was trimmed by 5 bases and J by 10 bases, leaving 9 bases between them. CDR3 length: 11 amino acids. Looked up from germline, CDR1 is MDHEN and CDR2 is SYDVKM. The CDR3: CASSSPYEQFF. The CDR3, as DNA: TGTGCCAGCAGTAGCCCATACGAGCAGTTCTTC.

CDR3 in amino acids: CASSLGGAGPTDTQYF. For the CDR3, the DNA is TGTGCCAGCAGCCTCGGAGGAGCGGGACCCACAGATACGCAGTATTTT. V gene TRBV9 combines with J gene TRBJ2-3; 7 positions match TRBD2. The CDR3 spans 16 residues. V shed 4 bases and J 2 bases; nucleotides not matched to a gene: 10. The germline V gene has CDR1 SGDLS and CDR2 YYNGEE.

The chain joins TRBV27 to TRBJ2-7; unclear D gene. Trimming shortened V by 3 bases and J by 5 bases, and 2 bases separated the two germline ends. CDR1 and CDR2 from the germline V gene are MNHEY and SMNVEV (reference sequence). There are 10 residues in the CDR3. The chain's CDR3 is CASSFHEQYF. DNA for the CDR3: TGTGCCAGCAGTTTCCACGAGCAGTACTTC.

The gene calls are TRBV7-8 and TRBJ1-2, with a weak D call TRBD1 (5 bases). Germline values: CDR1 SGHVS, CDR2 FQNEAQ. The CDR3 totals 13 residues. Trimming pared 5 bases from V and 8 bases from J, leaving 15 bases between. CDR3 sequence (DNA): TGTGCCAGCAGCCTCCGGGACCGCGGAGGCTACACCTTC. It is translated as CASSLRDRGGYTF.

The CDR3: CASSPTATVEAFF. DNA for the CDR3: TGTGCCAGCTCTCCGACAGCAACCGTTGAAGCTTTCTTT. This chain joins TRBV18 and TRBJ1-1, with D perhaps TRBD1 (5 bases). CDR3 length: 13 residues. V lost 6 bases to trimming and J lost 7 bases, with 15 bases between them. Germline V gene lookup returns CDR1 KGHSH and CDR2 LQKENI. Full variable domain (outside the CDR3, taken from reference TRBV18 and TRBJ1-1): NAGVMQNPRHLVRRRGQEARLRCSPMKGHSHVYWYRQLPEEGLKFMVYLQKENIIDESGMPKERFSAEFPKEGPSILRIQQVVRGDSAAYFCASSPTATVEAFFGQGTRLTVV.

V is TRBV28 and J is TRBJ1-6, with D unclear. With 7 bases removed from V and 7 bases from J, the gap between germline ends came to 11 bases. CDR1 and CDR2 (germline): MDHEN, SYDVKM. The CDR3 is 13 amino acids. CDR3 nucleotide sequence: TGTGCCAGCACTCCTCAGCAAAATTCACCCCTCCACTTT. Translated, it gives CASTPQQNSPLHF.

The chain recombines TRBV7-4 with TRBJ1-5, with D unclear. From germline, CDR1 is SGHVT and CDR2 SQSDAQ. The CDR3 covers 15 residues. V was pared by 3 bases and J by 0 bases, with 9 bases between. CDR3 DNA sequence: TGTGCCAGCAGCTTGTGGGATTATAGCAATCAGCCCCAGCATTTT. This translates into CASSLWDYSNQPQHF.